Only a few counts were recorded for the clone carrying this T cell receptor (beta chain). Its antigen is unknown. Researchers ran the PCR with 60 Vbeta and 13 Jbeta primers. The protocol was immunoSEQ multiplex PCR, while the TCRdb copy is restricted to in-frame clones and leaves out a portion. The sample yields 100,000 to 150,000 clones, 70% to 80% seen once. The source of the sample is a study of cytomegalovirus exposure and HLA in healthy donors. About the study: Earlier sequencing of 150 million to 200 million T cells yielded roughly 100 million unique TCR beta sequences. The study placed about 86% of its approximately 430 genotyped donors in the Caucasian-associated ancestry cluster.

CDR3 length: 15 residues. Germline V gives CDR1 ENHRY, CDR2 SYGVKD. V lost 3 bases and J 5 bases, leaving 13 bases between the germline ends. General study points: Previously analyzed data showed that most TCR beta V segments were productive at a frequency of about 87% or about 30%.

The rearrangement joins TRBV10-3 to TRBJ1-4; D is possibly TRBD1 (5 bases). The sequence derives from a woman aged 50 to 60 in good health and CMV-seronegative. Source material: PBMCs. CDR3 nucleotides: TGTGCCATCAGTGAACGGGGGACGCAAAATGAAAAACTGTTTTTT. It is translated as CAISERGTQNEKLFF.